This entry lists 21 T cell receptor beta chains sequenced from one sample in a study of Graves' ophthalmopathy and Graves' hyperthyroidism. Using RNA transcripts, the TCR beta CDR3 regions were amplified. First-round RT-PCR with HTBI primers preceded a second-round multiplex PCR. MiXCR, applied by TCRdb to the multiplex PCR reads, yields one record per CDR3 protein. The sample lists 650,000 to 900,000 distinct CDR3 sequences, around 40% occurring once. The sequenced material came from peripheral blood. The receptor set was obtained from an adult man with Graves' ophthalmopathy.

The chain joins TRBV5-4 to TRBJ1-1; D remains ambiguous. The CDR3 covers 15 residues. Deletions cut 4 bases from V and 1 base from J, with 14 bases between. Germline lookup yields CDR1 SGHNT and CDR2 YYREEE (reference sequence). CDR3 sequence: CASSHNEVANTEAFF. CDR3 DNA sequence: TGTGCCAGCAGCCACAATGAGGTAGCGAACACTGAAGCTTTCTTT.

The V gene is TRBV11-1, the J gene TRBJ1-2; 10 bases are shared with TRBD1. With 4 bases clipped from V and 8 bases from J, the junction kept 7 bases outside the gene matches. Germline V gives CDR1 SGHAT, CDR2 FQDESV (reference sequence). This CDR3 region has 14 residues. The CDR3 sequence is CASSSDRGLDGYTF. The CDR3 region has the DNA TGTGCCAGCAGCTCCGACAGGGGGCTCGACGGCTACACCTTC.

The chain couples TRBV6-4 to TRBJ2-7, with D unclear. The V and J ends lost 5 bases and 5 bases respectively, with 22 bases between them. Germline V lookup: CDR1 MRHNA, CDR2 SNTAGT. The CDR3 runs 16 residues. The DNA of the CDR3 is TGTGCCAGCAGTAGCCTCGACTTGGCTTCTCCCCACGAGCAGTACTTC. Translation gives CASSSLDLASPHEQYF.

A note on this clonotype: An end of the junction differs from the germline gene, which may be a read error. The V gene is TRBV10-2, the J gene TRBJ1-6; D remains ambiguous. Germline CDR1 WSHSY, CDR2 SAAADI. The CDR3 consists of 17 residues. The CDR3 spells CTSSLDDTGFSNSPLHF. CDR3 in DNA: TGTACCAGCAGCTTAGATGATACGGGTTTTTCTAATTCACCCCTCCACTTT.

This clonotype has a handful of counts. The rearrangement joins TRBV25-1 to TRBJ2-2; D ambiguous. CDR3 size: 17 residues. V dropped 6 bases and J dropped 4 bases, with 21 bases sitting between them. Per germline, CDR1 MGHDK and CDR2 SYGVNS. The CDR3 loop reads CASSSVGLGDRTGELFF. The CDR3 nucleotides read TGTGCCAGCAGCTCCGTCGGCCTAGGTGATCGCACCGGGGAGCTGTTTTTT.

This clonotype was counted only a few times. This chain connects TRBV25-1 to TRBJ2-2, with TRBD1 identical over 8 bases. After removal of 5 bases from V and 5 bases from J, the junction contained 7 bases not matched to a gene. Germline CDR1 reads MGHDK; CDR2 reads SYGVNS. The CDR3 has 15 residues. As DNA, the CDR3 is TGTGCCAGCAGTCCAGGGGGCGGTAGGACCGGGGAGCTGTTTTTT. Translation gives CASSPGGGRTGELFF.

The table lists this clonotype with many counts. V usage is TRBV20-1 and J usage is TRBJ2-7; D gene uncertain. V lost 3 bases and J 1 base, leaving 10 bases between the germline ends. This CDR3 region has 13 residues. The germline gives CDR1 DFQATT, CDR2 SNEGSKA (reference sequence). CDR3 region: CSARWEASYEQYF. For the CDR3, the DNA is TGCAGTGCTAGGTGGGAAGCATCCTACGAGCAGTACTTC.

This clonotype was seen repeatedly, ten times or more. CDR3 residues: CASSSLTGDETQYF. The CDR3 DNA is TGTGCCAGCAGCTCCTTGACAGGGGACGAGACCCAGTACTTC. V usage is TRBV7-9 and J usage is TRBJ2-5; 8 nucleotides match TRBD1. J lost 5 bases, V lost 4 bases, and 6 bases had no gene match. This CDR3 spans 14 amino acids. CDR1 and CDR2 from the germline V gene are SEHNR and FQNEAQ (reference sequence).

The chain is built from TRBV19 and TRBJ1-2; tentatively, D is TRBD1 (5 bases). The length of the CDR3 is 16 residues. Germline V gives CDR1 LNHDA, CDR2 SQIVND (reference sequence). The V end was cut by 5 bases, the J end by 4 bases, with 20 bases between. For the CDR3, the DNA is TGTGCCAGTAGTCCAGACCGGGACCGGAACTTCTATGGCTACACCTTC. This sequence encodes CASSPDRDRNFYGYTF.

V and J are TRBV6-6 and TRBJ2-7; D possibly matches TRBD1 or TRBD2 (5 bases each). CDR1 and CDR2 (germline): MNHNY, SVGAGI (reference sequence). V lost 8 bases and J 2 bases, leaving 13 bases between the germline ends. The CDR3 is 13 amino acids. In nucleotides, the CDR3 is TGTGCCAGCTGGGACCGATCTGCCTACGAGCAGTACTTC. Its translation: CASWDRSAYEQYF.

The V gene is TRBV29-1, the J gene TRBJ2-5, with D perhaps TRBD1 (5 bases). Trimming removed 4 bases from V and 9 bases from J, with 18 bases in between. CDR1 is SQVTM and CDR2 is ANQGSEA in the germline V gene. The CDR3 runs to 13 residues. CDR3 DNA sequence: TGCAGCGTTGGACAGTTTAGCAATCAGCCCCAGTACTTC. Its translation is CSVGQFSNQPQYF.

V is TRBV24-1 and J is TRBJ1-5, with 7 bases lining up with TRBD1. CDR1 is KGHDR and CDR2 is SFDVKD in the germline V gene. The V gene end was trimmed by 11 bases and the J gene end by 2 bases; junction bases not matched to a gene: 8. The CDR3 covers 14 residues. The CDR3 region is CASRRGTGNQPQHF. CDR3 DNA: TGTGCCAGCAGACGCGGGACAGGCAATCAGCCCCAGCATTTT.

The rearrangement uses TRBV29-1 and TRBJ1-5; TRBD1 matches 10 bases. Trimming removed 4 bases from V and 5 bases from J; junction bases left unmatched: 5. This CDR3 has 14 residues. Looked up from germline, CDR1 is SQVTM and CDR2 is ANQGSEA. The CDR3 spells CSVAAGTGDQPQHF. The CDR3 DNA reads as TGCAGCGTTGCGGCAGGGACAGGGGATCAGCCCCAGCATTTT.

The chain uses TRBV11-1 and TRBJ2-7; 12 positions agree with TRBD2. V trimming: 5 bases; J trimming: 7 bases; junction bases outside the gene matches: 18. The CDR3 runs to 18 residues. Germline CDR1 and CDR2: SGHAT and FQDESV (reference sequence). CDR3 sequence: CASSPRLAGVSLANEQYF. The CDR3 nucleotides read TGTGCCAGCAGCCCGCGACTAGCGGGGGTCTCCTTGGCGAATGAGCAGTACTTC. Drawing the rest from reference TRBV11-1 and TRBJ2-7, the complete variable domain is EAEVAQSPRYKITEKSQAVAFWCDPISGHATLYWYRQILGQGPELLVQFQDESVVDDSQLPKDRFSAERLKGVDSTLKIQPAELGDSAMYLCASSPRLAGVSLANEQYFGPGTRLTVT.

The chain has TRBV7-9 and TRBJ2-7; D remains unclear. CDR3 size: 14 residues. Germline V gives CDR1 SEHNR, CDR2 FQNEAQ (reference sequence). Trimming pared 5 bases from V and 0 bases from J, leaving 11 bases between. This chain's CDR3 is CASSRKGSSYEQYF. CDR3 DNA: TGTGCCAGCAGCCGCAAGGGAAGCTCCTACGAGCAGTACTTC.

The V and J genes are TRBV10-3 and TRBJ2-7; tentative D call: TRBD1 (5 bases). The CDR3 is 12 amino acids. Per germline, CDR1 ENHRY and CDR2 SYGVKD. Trimming left V 5 bases short and J 5 bases short, with 10 bases between. The CDR3 is CAISKEGDEQYF. CDR3 bases: TGTGCCATCAGTAAAGAAGGGGACGAGCAGTACTTC.

The rearrangement uses TRBV7-9 and TRBJ2-2; 7 bases line up with TRBD2. The CDR3 has 17 amino acids. Germline lookup yields CDR1 SEHNR and CDR2 FQNEAQ (reference sequence). The ends lost 9 bases at V and 2 bases at J; junction bases unmatched: 15. CDR3 sequence: CASSIPGTKENTGELFF. CDR3 coding DNA: TGTGCCAGTAGTATTCCGGGGACTAAGGAAAACACCGGGGAGCTGTTTTTT. The entire variable domain, with the rest obtained from reference TRBV7-9 and TRBJ2-2, is as follows: DTGVSQNPRHKITKRGQNVTFRCDPISEHNRLYWYRQTLGQGPEFLTYFQNEAQLEKSRLLSDRFSAERPKGSFSTLEIQRTEQGDSAMYLCASSIPGTKENTGELFFGEGSRLTVL.

The chain uses TRBV10-3 and TRBJ1-2, with D possibly TRBD1 on 5 matching bases. This CDR3 region has 13 residues. V was pared by 2 bases and J by 4 bases, with 8 bases between. The germline V gene encodes CDR1 ENHRY and CDR2 SYGVKD. The CDR3 is CAISERGGYGYTF. DNA of the CDR3: TGTGCCATCAGTGAGAGGGGTGGCTATGGCTACACCTTC.

This clonotype was found a few times. The chain links TRBV7-3 to TRBJ1-5; D unclear. Germline V CDR1 and CDR2: SGHTA, FQGTGA. The germline V and J ends were trimmed by 8 bases and 0 bases, with 11 bases remaining between them. The CDR3 totals 14 residues. The DNA of the CDR3 is TGTGCCAGCGCGGAGGGTGGTAGCAATCAGCCCCAGCATTTT. Translation: CASAEGGSNQPQHF.

This sequence joins TRBV9 and TRBJ2-5; TRBD2 aligns across 7 bases. CDR3 length: 17 residues. Germline loops: CDR1 SGDLS, CDR2 YYNGEE. Trimming at V came to 3 bases and at J to 2 bases, leaving 13 bases not matched to a gene. In nucleotides, the CDR3 is TGTGCCAGCAGCGCAGGCTTAGCGGGCGTACATCAAGAGACCCAGTACTTC. Translation gives CASSAGLAGVHQETQYF. The whole variable domain, filled in from reference TRBV9 and TRBJ2-5, reads DSGVTQTPKHLITATGQRVTLRCSPRSGDLSVYWYQQSLDQGLQFLIQYYNGEERAKGNILERFSAQQFPDLHSELNLSSLELGDSALYFCASSAGLAGVHQETQYFGPGTRLLVL.

This clonotype has a count of ten or more. The chain has TRBV14 and TRBJ1-2; maybe TRBD1 (6 bases). There are 14 residues in the CDR3. Germline V lookup: CDR1 SGHDN, CDR2 FVKESK. Trimming cost V 3 bases and J 8 bases, with 16 bases left between them. The CDR3 protein is CASSQIQGDTGYTF. In DNA, the CDR3 is TGTGCCAGCAGCCAGATTCAAGGGGACACCGGCTACACCTTC.